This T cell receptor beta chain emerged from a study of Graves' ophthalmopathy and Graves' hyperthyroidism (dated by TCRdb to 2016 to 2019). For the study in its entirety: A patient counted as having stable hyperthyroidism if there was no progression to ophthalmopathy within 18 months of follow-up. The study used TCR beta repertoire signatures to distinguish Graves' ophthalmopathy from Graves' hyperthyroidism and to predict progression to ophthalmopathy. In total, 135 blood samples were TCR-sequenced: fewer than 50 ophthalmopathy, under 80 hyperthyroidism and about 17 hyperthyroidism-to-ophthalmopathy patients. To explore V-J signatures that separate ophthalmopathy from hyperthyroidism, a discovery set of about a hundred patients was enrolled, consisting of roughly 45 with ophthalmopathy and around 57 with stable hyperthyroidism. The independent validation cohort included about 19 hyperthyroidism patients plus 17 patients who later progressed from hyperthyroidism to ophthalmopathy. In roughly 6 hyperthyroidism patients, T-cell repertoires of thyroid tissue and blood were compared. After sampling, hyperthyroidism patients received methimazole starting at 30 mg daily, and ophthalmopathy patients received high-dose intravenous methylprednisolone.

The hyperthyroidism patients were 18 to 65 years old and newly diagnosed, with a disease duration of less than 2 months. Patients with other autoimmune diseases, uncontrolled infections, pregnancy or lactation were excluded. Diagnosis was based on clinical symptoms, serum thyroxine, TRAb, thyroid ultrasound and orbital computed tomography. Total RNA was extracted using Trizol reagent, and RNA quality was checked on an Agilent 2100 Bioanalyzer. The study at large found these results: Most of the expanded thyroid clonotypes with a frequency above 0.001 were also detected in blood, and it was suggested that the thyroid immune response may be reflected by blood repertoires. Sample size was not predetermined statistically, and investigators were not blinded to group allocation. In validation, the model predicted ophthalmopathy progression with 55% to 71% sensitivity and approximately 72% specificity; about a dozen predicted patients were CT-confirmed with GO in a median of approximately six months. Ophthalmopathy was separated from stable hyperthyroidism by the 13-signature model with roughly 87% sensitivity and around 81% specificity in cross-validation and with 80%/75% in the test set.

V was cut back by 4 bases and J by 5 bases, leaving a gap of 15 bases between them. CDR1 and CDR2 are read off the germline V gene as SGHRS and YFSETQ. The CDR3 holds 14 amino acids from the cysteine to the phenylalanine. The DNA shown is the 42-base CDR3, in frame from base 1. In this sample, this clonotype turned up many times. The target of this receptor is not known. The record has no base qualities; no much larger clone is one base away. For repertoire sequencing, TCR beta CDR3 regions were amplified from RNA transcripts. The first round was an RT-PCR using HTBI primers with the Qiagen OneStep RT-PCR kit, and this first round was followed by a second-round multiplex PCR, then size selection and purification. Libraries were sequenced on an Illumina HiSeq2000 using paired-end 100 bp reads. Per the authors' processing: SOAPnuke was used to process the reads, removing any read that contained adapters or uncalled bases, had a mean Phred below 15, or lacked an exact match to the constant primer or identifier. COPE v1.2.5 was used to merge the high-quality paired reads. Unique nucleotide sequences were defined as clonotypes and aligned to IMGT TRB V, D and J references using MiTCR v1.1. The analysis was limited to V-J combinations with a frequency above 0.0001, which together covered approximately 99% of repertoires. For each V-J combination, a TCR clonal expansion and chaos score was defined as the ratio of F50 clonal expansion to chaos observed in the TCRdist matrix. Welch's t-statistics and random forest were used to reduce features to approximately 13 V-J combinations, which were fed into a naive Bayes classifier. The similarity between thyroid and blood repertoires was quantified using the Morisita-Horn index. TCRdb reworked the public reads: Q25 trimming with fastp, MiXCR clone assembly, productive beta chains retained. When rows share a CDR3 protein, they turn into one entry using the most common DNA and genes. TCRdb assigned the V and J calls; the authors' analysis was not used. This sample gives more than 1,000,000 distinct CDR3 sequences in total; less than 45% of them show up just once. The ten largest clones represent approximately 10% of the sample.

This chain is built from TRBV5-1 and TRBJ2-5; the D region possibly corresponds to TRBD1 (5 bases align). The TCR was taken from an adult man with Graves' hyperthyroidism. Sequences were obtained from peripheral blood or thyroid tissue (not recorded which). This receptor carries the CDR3 CASSLEMGRETQYF. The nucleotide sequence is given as TGCGCCAGCAGCCTGGAAATGGGGCGCGAGACCCAGTACTTC.